The 32 T cell receptor beta chains below were found in one sample sequenced in a study of shared clonotypes between healthy human individuals. Clones were read by immunoSEQ multiplex PCR, and TCRdb kept only the in-frame ones, dropping some. The table has some 1.5 million clones, roughly 96% seen once. The sequenced sample consisted of naive CD4+ T cells sorted from blood. Subset indicated: CD45RA+ positively selected. All receptors derive from a man aged 25-45 years in good health.

V is TRBV28 and J is TRBJ2-1; 8 nucleotides match TRBD2. The CDR3 is 15 residues long. Trimming cost V 11 bases and J 9 bases; bases outside gene matches: 18. Germline V lookup: CDR1 MDHEN, CDR2 SYDVKM. The CDR3 sequence is CASLPGGAGVGEQFF. The CDR3 DNA reads TGTGCCTCTCTTCCCGGGGGGGCGGGAGTCGGTGAGCAGTTCTTC.

V and J are TRBV7-2 and TRBJ2-7; 8 bases are shared with TRBD1. CDR3 length: 15 residues. Per the germline V gene, CDR1 is SGHTA and CDR2 is FQGNSA. J was trimmed by 4 bases and V by 5 bases; bases with no gene match: 10. In DNA, the CDR3 is TGTGCCAGCAGCCACTCGGGGCAGGGGGCTTACGAGCAGTACTTC. Translating it yields CASSHSGQGAYEQYF.

This chain joins TRBV12-2 and TRBJ2-7; TRBD2 is the table's D call and was not checked against the DNA. TRBV12-2 is annotated as a pseudogene. CDR3 size: 13 residues. In DNA form, the CDR3 reads TGTGCAAGTCGCTGGGGGGGAAAATACGAGCAGTACTTC. It is translated as CASRWGGKYEQYF.

The V call is TRBV18, the J call TRBJ1-2, with D unclear. The length of the CDR3 is 15 residues. Germline V gene lookup returns CDR1 KGHSH and CDR2 LQKENI. V shed 0 bases and J shed 3 bases, with 11 bases lying between them. This CDR3 reads CASSPPGSPDYGYTF. In DNA form, the CDR3 reads TGTGCCAGCTCACCACCTGGGTCTCCGGACTATGGCTACACCTTC.

The chain couples TRBV7-6 to TRBJ2-7, with D maybe TRBD1 (5 bases). The CDR3 is made up of 14 amino acids. Trimming left V 3 bases short and J 2 bases short, with 11 bases between. CDR1 is SGHVS, CDR2 FNYEAQ, per germline. This chain's CDR3 is CASSFQGLTYEQYF. The CDR3 bases are TGTGCCAGCAGCTTTCAGGGCTTAACCTACGAGCAGTACTTC.

The V gene is TRBV2, the J gene TRBJ1-5; TRBD1 agrees at 7 bases. This CDR3 has 16 residues. Germline V lookup: CDR1 SNHLY, CDR2 FYNNEI. V shed 5 bases and J 1 base; nucleotides not matched to a gene: 8. CDR3 in amino acids: CASSFSGTASNQPQHF. In DNA, the CDR3 is TGTGCCAGCAGTTTCTCCGGGACAGCGAGCAATCAGCCCCAGCATTTT.

This chain joins TRBV13 and TRBJ2-1, with 7 bases fitting TRBD1. Germline CDR1 is PRHDT and CDR2 is FYEKMQ (reference sequence). CDR3 length equals 16 residues. Trimming cost V 2 bases and J 0 bases; bases outside gene matches: 4. As DNA, the CDR3 is TGTGCCAGCAGCTTACAGGGGGTAGTCTCCTACAATGAGCAGTTCTTC. It is translated as CASSLQGVVSYNEQFF.

The V call is TRBV15, the J call TRBJ2-1, with a tentative D call TRBD2 (6 bases). Germline V gives CDR1 LNHNV, CDR2 YYDKDF (reference sequence). The CDR3 totals 15 residues. Trimming removed 0 bases from V and 6 bases from J, with 12 bases in between. The CDR3 nucleotides read TGTGCCACCAGCAGAGATCCGGGAGTTCCCAATGAGCAGTTCTTC. Translated: CATSRDPGVPNEQFF.

The rearrangement uses TRBV10-3 and TRBJ1-1; no reliable D call. The CDR3 is 16 amino acids. The V gene's germline CDR1 is ENHRY and CDR2 SYGVKD. The V gene lost 0 bases and the J gene lost 3 bases, with 14 bases spanning the gap. CDR3 loop: CAISESSTSLDTEAFF. CDR3 sequence (DNA): TGTGCCATCAGTGAGTCGTCGACTTCTCTGGACACTGAAGCTTTCTTT.

The chain employs TRBV19 and TRBJ2-1; D tentatively fits TRBD1 or TRBD2 (6 bases each). CDR3 length: 14 residues. Germline-derived CDR1 and CDR2 are LNHDA and SQIVND (reference sequence). Between the trimmed V and J ends, which lost 9 bases and 0 bases, there was a span of 12 bases. CDR3 amino acids: CASRGGGSYNEQFF. CDR3 sequence (DNA): TGTGCCAGCAGAGGAGGGGGCTCCTACAATGAGCAGTTCTTC.

The V and J genes are TRBV6-1 and TRBJ1-1, with unresolved D. Germline CDR1 and CDR2: MNHNS and SASEGT. The V end was cut by 4 bases, the J end by 1 base, with 13 bases between. There are 15 residues in the CDR3. CDR3 loop: CASSAAVRPNTEAFF. The CDR3 region has the DNA TGTGCCAGCAGTGCGGCGGTTCGGCCGAACACTGAAGCTTTCTTT.

The gene calls are TRBV10-3 and TRBJ1-2; D unclear. The germline gives CDR1 ENHRY, CDR2 SYGVKD. The CDR3 covers 12 residues. Trimming removed 6 bases from V and 4 bases from J, with 9 bases in between. The CDR3 DNA is TGTGCCATCAGGAAGGGTGGCTATGGCTACACCTTC. This sequence encodes CAIRKGGYGYTF.

V usage is TRBV6-6 and J usage is TRBJ1-4; 10 nucleotides align to TRBD1. V lost 6 bases and J lost 5; bases outside the gene matches: 6. CDR3 length equals 15 residues. Germline CDR1 reads MNHNY; CDR2 reads SVGAGI (reference sequence). CDR3 loop: CASSLTGGENEKLFF. CDR3 bases: TGTGCCAGCAGCCTGACAGGGGGCGAGAATGAAAAACTGTTTTTT.

This chain connects TRBV19 to TRBJ1-5; 9 bases agree with TRBD1. This CDR3 comprises 17 residues. Germline-derived CDR1 and CDR2 are LNHDA and SQIVND (reference sequence). J was trimmed by 7 bases and V by 5 bases; bases with no gene match: 15. CDR3 protein: CASSLHGTGTLYQPQHF. The CDR3 bases are TGTGCCAGTAGTCTCCACGGGACAGGGACGTTATACCAGCCCCAGCATTTT.

The chain employs TRBV2 and TRBJ2-7; 7 positions match TRBD1. Trimming took 5 bases from V and 3 from J; bases not matched to a gene: 7. Germline V gene sequence: CDR1 SNHLY, CDR2 FYNNEI. There are 14 residues in the CDR3. The CDR3 is CASSTSDRFYEQYF. The CDR3 DNA is TGTGCCAGCAGTACATCGGACAGGTTCTACGAGCAGTACTTC. The full variable domain, rest sourced from reference TRBV2 and TRBJ2-7, is EPEVTQTPSHQVTQMGQEVILRCVPISNHLYFYWYRQILGQKVEFLVSFYNNEISEKSEIFDDQFSVERPDGSNFTLKIRSTKLEDSAMYFCASSTSDRFYEQYFGPGTRLTVT.

V and J are TRBV7-9 and TRBJ2-7; D is ambiguous. Trimming took 0 bases from V and 2 from J, leaving 11 bases between them. CDR3 size: 15 residues. CDR1 is SEHNR and CDR2 is FQNEAQ in the germline V gene (reference sequence). The CDR3 loop reads CASSLALQFTYEQYF. As DNA, the CDR3 is TGTGCCAGCAGCTTAGCGTTACAGTTTACCTACGAGCAGTACTTC.

V is TRBV10-3 and J is TRBJ1-5, with D possibly being TRBD1 (6 bases). CDR3 length: 14 residues. Per germline, CDR1 ENHRY and CDR2 SYGVKD. The V end was cut by 9 bases, the J end by 3 bases, with 15 bases between. The CDR3 DNA reads as TGTGCCATTTTTTCCGGGACACCCAATCAGCCCCAGCATTTT. This gives the protein CAIFSGTPNQPQHF.

V gene TRBV5-1 combines with J gene TRBJ2-3, with 8 bases matching TRBD2. The V and J ends lost 4 bases and 4 bases, in that order; junction bases with no gene match: 2. Germline V gene sequence: CDR1 SGHRS, CDR2 YFSETQ. This CDR3 is 13 amino acids long. The CDR3, as DNA: TGCGCCAGCAGCCCGGGGGGGTCAGATACGCAGTATTTT. It specifies CASSPGGSDTQYF.

This sequence joins TRBV7-8 and TRBJ2-7, with 9 bases identical to TRBD1. CDR3 size: 14 residues. Germline values: CDR1 SGHVS, CDR2 FQNEAQ. Trimming cost V 3 bases and J 3 bases; bases outside gene matches: 3. The CDR3 DNA follows: TGTGCCAGCAGCTTCGGGACAGGGTTCTACGAGCAGTACTTC. This sequence encodes CASSFGTGFYEQYF.

V gene TRBV5-1 combines with J gene TRBJ2-7; TRBD1 matches 7 bases. The V gene end was trimmed by 2 bases and the J gene end by 3 bases; junction bases not matched to a gene: 5. Per germline, CDR1 SGHRS and CDR2 YFSETQ. This CDR3 contains 14 residues. CDR3 sequence reads: CASSLRTGGYEQYF. In DNA, the CDR3 is TGCGCCAGCAGCTTAAGGACAGGTGGCTACGAGCAGTACTTC.

This clone turned up a few times. This chain connects TRBV7-9 to TRBJ1-5; D unresolved. The CDR3 has 12 residues. The germline gives CDR1 SEHNR, CDR2 FQNEAQ (reference sequence). Trimming pared 0 bases from V and 9 bases from J, leaving 6 bases between. The CDR3 is CASSLAGGPQHF. As DNA, the CDR3 is TGTGCCAGCAGCTTAGCGGGTGGGCCCCAGCATTTT.

The gene calls are TRBV6-5 and TRBJ1-1, with no clear D. V was shortened by 2 bases and J by 5 bases, with 6 bases between the two germline ends. The CDR3 contains 12 residues. The germline V gene has CDR1 MNHEY and CDR2 SVGAGI. CDR3 sequence: CASSYTGTEAFF. As DNA, the CDR3 is TGTGCCAGCAGTTACACGGGGACTGAAGCTTTCTTT.

The rearrangement joins TRBV5-1 to TRBJ1-5, with a weak D call TRBD1 (5 bases). Germline-derived CDR1 and CDR2 are SGHRS and YFSETQ. The CDR3 consists of 14 residues. V was shortened by 0 bases and J by 3 bases, with 7 bases between the two germline ends. CDR3 in amino acids: CASSLGGFNQPQHF. The CDR3 DNA reads as TGCGCCAGCAGCTTGGGGGGGTTCAATCAGCCCCAGCATTTT.

The rearrangement links TRBV25-1 to TRBJ2-5; D is ambiguous. This CDR3 is built from 12 residues. With 4 bases removed from V and 4 bases from J, the gap between germline ends came to 7 bases. Germline V CDR1 and CDR2: MGHDK, SYGVNS. Here the CDR3 DNA reads TGTGCCAGCAGTGTCGCGAGAGAGACCCAGTACTTC. It codes for CASSVARETQYF.

The chain combines TRBV9 with TRBJ2-3; 8 nucleotides agree with TRBD2. Germline loops: CDR1 SGDLS, CDR2 YYNGEE. With V trimmed by 0 bases and J by 6 bases, 15 bases remained unmatched. The CDR3 totals 18 residues. As DNA, the CDR3 is TGTGCCAGCAGCGTAGGTTTCGGGGCGGGAGGATGGTCCGATACGCAGTATTTT. This encodes CASSVGFGAGGWSDTQYF.

The chain combines TRBV6-5 with TRBJ2-7, with TRBD1 identical over 7 bases. The germline CDR1 and CDR2 sequences are MNHEY and SVGAGI. CDR3 length: 14 amino acids. V shed 6 bases and J 4 bases; nucleotides not matched to a gene: 9. In DNA, the CDR3 is TGTGCCAGCAGATCGCCGGGACAGCTATACGAGCAGTACTTC. It codes for CASRSPGQLYEQYF.

The rearrangement links TRBV25-1 to TRBJ2-7; D is ambiguous. Germline V gene data show CDR1 as MGHDK and CDR2 as SYGVNS. V lost 5 bases and J 5 bases, leaving 7 bases between the germline ends. CDR3 length: 11 amino acids. As DNA, the CDR3 is TGTGCCAGCAGTTACCTCAACGAGCAGTACTTC. It specifies CASSYLNEQYF.

The chain has TRBV5-1 and TRBJ2-7; D remains unclear. Trimming left V 2 bases short and J 4 bases short, with 10 bases between. The CDR3 is made up of 13 amino acids. CDR1 and CDR2 from the germline V gene are SGHRS and YFSETQ. CDR3: CASSLGRLYEQYF. The DNA for the CDR3 is TGCGCCAGCAGCTTAGGCAGGTTGTACGAGCAGTACTTC.

To note about this clone: Other DNA sequences in the same sample also yield this CDR3. The chain uses TRBV6-5 and TRBJ2-7; D might be TRBD1 (5 bases). Germline V gene data show CDR1 as MNHEY and CDR2 as SVGAGI. CDR3 length: 12 residues. V dropped 5 bases and J dropped 3 bases, with 8 bases sitting between them. The CDR3 here is CASSAGNYEQYF. The CDR3 DNA reads as TGTGCCAGCAGTGCAGGGAACTACGAGCAGTACTTC.

This chain connects TRBV25-1 to TRBJ2-7, with a weak D call TRBD1 (6 bases). Looked up from germline, CDR1 is MGHDK and CDR2 is SYGVNS. There are 14 residues in the CDR3. V gave up 6 bases and J gave up 3 bases, with 15 bases separating them. The CDR3 sequence is CASRVTGKNYEQYF. The DNA for the CDR3 is TGTGCCAGCAGGGTAACAGGGAAGAACTACGAGCAGTACTTC.

The chain is built from TRBV13 and TRBJ1-2; D perhaps matches TRBD1 (5 bases). Germline V CDR1 and CDR2: PRHDT, FYEKMQ (reference sequence). V was clipped by 6 bases and J by 3 bases, with 8 bases between them. The CDR3 contains 12 residues. This CDR3 reads CASSQGDYGYTF. CDR3 DNA sequence: TGTGCCAGCAGTCAGGGCGACTATGGCTACACCTTC. The variable domain in full, completed from reference TRBV13 and TRBJ1-2, reads AAGVIQSPRHLIKEKRETATLKCYPIPRHDTVYWYQQGPGQDPQFLISFYEKMQSDKGSIPDRFSAQQFSDYHSELNMSSLELGDSALYFCASSQGDYGYTFGSGTRLTVV.

The chain couples TRBV15 to TRBJ2-6; a possible D gene is TRBD2 (5 bases). CDR1 and CDR2 (germline): LNHNV, YYDKDF (reference sequence). CDR3 size: 14 residues. Trimming removed 9 bases from V and 0 bases from J, with 9 bases in between. CDR3: CATRGSSGANVLTF. As DNA, the CDR3 is TGTGCCACAAGAGGGAGCTCTGGGGCCAACGTCCTGACTTTC.